Below are 4 T cell receptor beta chains sequenced from a single sample in a study of long-term antiretroviral therapy in people with HIV. A v3.0 immunoSEQ assay was performed at survey level. The data were produced by immunoSEQ multiplex PCR, yet TCRdb's version contains in-frame clones alone and is incomplete. The sample carries about 30,000 clones, over 90% recorded once. This sample comprised unsorted PBMCs, obtained approximately 6.3 years after starting antiretroviral therapy. The receptors originated from a woman in her 40s with HIV.

This clone was seen only a few times. The CDR3 loop reads CASSQDTGGTEAFF. The CDR3 DNA reads as TGCGCCAGCAGCCAAGATACAGGCGGCACTGAAGCTTTCTTT. V is TRBV4-3 and J is TRBJ1-1, with D tentatively TRBD1 (5 bases). Germline CDR1 is LGHNA and CDR2 is YSLEER. V was clipped by 0 bases and J by 4 bases, with 9 bases between them. CDR3 length: 14 residues.

This clone has a single count. The chain employs TRBV6-6 and TRBJ1-6; tentatively, D is TRBD1 (5 bases). The CDR3 length is 12 residues. Germline assignment: CDR1 MNHNY and CDR2 SVGAGI (reference sequence). V lost 6 bases and J 10 bases, leaving 10 bases between the germline ends. The CDR3 reads CASRQGGSPLHF. The CDR3 region has the DNA TGTGCCAGCAGGCAGGGAGGGTCACCCCTCCACTTT.

In this sample, this clone turned up once. The chain combines TRBV18 with TRBJ2-7; D is tentatively TRBD1 or TRBD2 (5 bases each). CDR1 is KGHSH and CDR2 is LQKENI in the germline V gene. The ends were cut back, 0 bases at V and 6 bases at J, with 9 bases in the middle. The CDR3 runs 13 residues. As DNA, the CDR3 is TGTGCCAGCTCACCACCGGGGGAAGGCGAGCAGTACTTC. Translated, it gives CASSPPGEGEQYF.

The genes are TRBV19 and TRBJ2-3; D unresolved. Germline V gene lookup returns CDR1 LNHDA and CDR2 SQIVND (reference sequence). Trimming cost V 1 base and J 0 bases, with 14 bases left between them. The CDR3 is 17 residues long. The CDR3 region is CASSIGPPGLSTDTQYF. The CDR3 DNA reads TGTGCCAGTAGTATAGGCCCCCCAGGCCTTAGCACAGATACGCAGTATTTT. The full variable domain, rest sourced from reference TRBV19 and TRBJ2-3, is DGGITQSPKYLFRKEGQNVTLSCEQNLNHDAMYWYRQDPGQGLRLIYYSQIVNDFQKGDIAEGYSVSREKKESFPLTVTSAQKNPTAFYLCASSIGPPGLSTDTQYFGPGTRLTVL.